This T cell receptor (beta chain) was obtained from a study of cytomegalovirus exposure and HLA in healthy donors. CDR1 LGHNA and CDR2 YSLEER come from the germline V gene. The CDR3 consists of 14 residues. V lost 0 bases and J lost 2, with 7 bases in between. Vbeta (60) and Jbeta (13) primers were used in the PCR. The repertoire was sequenced with immunoSEQ multiplex PCR; TCRdb's copy has only in-frame clones and lacks some. The sample shows 35,000 to 50,000 clones, around 58% of them seen only once. The rearrangement links TRBV4-3 to TRBJ2-5, with a possible D match to TRBD1 (5 bases). This clonotype originated in a man aged 60-69 years in good health and CMV-seropositive. Sequenced: PBMCs. The CDR3: CASSQETAQETQYF. CDR3 in DNA: TGCGCCAGCAGCCAAGAGACAGCTCAAGAGACCCAGTACTTC.